This TCR beta chain is drawn from a study of blood T cell repertoires in COVID-19. Study context: Collection of acute and convalescent COVID-19 samples took place in the United States, Italy and Spain. In each case, the material was cDNA or gDNA derived from T cells, B-cell-depleted T cells, or PBMCs.

The germline CDR1 and CDR2 sequences are MNHEY and SVGAGI. Losses at the gene ends were 6 bases for V and 3 bases for J; bases not matched to a gene: 7. The CDR3 totals 15 residues. Per the authors' pipeline: Estimates of nucleated cell counts were drawn from the amplification of reference gene primers. Method: immunoSEQ multiplex PCR; TCRdb's copy keeps in-frame clones and lacks some. That table is the source of V, J and clone size, and D and trimming were worked out from the DNA. Altogether around 260,000 clones are present, less than 85% being singletons, with the ten largest covering over 4.5%. V usage is TRBV6-5 and J usage is TRBJ1-5; TRBD1 matches 8 bases. Sequencing used peripheral blood. This clonotype was sampled from a man in his 60s who had recovered from COVID-19. In nucleotides, the CDR3 is TGTGCCAGCAGCTACGACAGGGGTGACAATCAGCCCCAGCATTTT. It codes for CASSYDRGDNQPQHF.